Presented here are 10 T cell receptor beta chains from one specimen sequenced in a study of T cells in Graves' hyperthyroidism and ophthalmopathy. TCR beta CDR3 regions were amplified from RNA transcripts. The HTBI primer set was used in a first-round RT-PCR of the TCR CDR3. TCRdb reprocessed the multiplex PCR reads via MiXCR and lists one record per CDR3 protein. Counted here are fewer than 600,000 distinct CDR3 sequences, roughly 15% occurring once; the ten biggest clones make up approximately 13%. Sample: blood. These receptors were taken from a woman in her 40s with Graves' hyperthyroidism.

The table lists this clonotype with a few counts. The rearrangement joins TRBV20-1 to TRBJ2-2, with D maybe TRBD1 (6 bases). This CDR3 region has 13 residues. The V gene's germline CDR1 is DFQATT and CDR2 SNEGSKA (reference sequence). Trimming pared 5 bases from V and 6 bases from J, leaving 13 bases between. The CDR3 DNA follows: TGCAGTGCTGGCACAGGGTTCCCCGGGGAGCTGTTTTTT. It yields the protein CSAGTGFPGELFF.

This clonotype was detected many times. The chain has TRBV20-1 and TRBJ2-1; 11 nucleotides line up with TRBD2. Trimming at V came to 3 bases and at J to 5 bases, leaving 3 bases not matched to a gene. The CDR3 runs to 14 residues. Germline loops: CDR1 DFQATT, CDR2 SNEGSKA (reference sequence). This CDR3 is CSARGLAVDNEQFF. In DNA form, the CDR3 reads TGCAGTGCTAGGGGACTAGCGGTTGACAATGAGCAGTTCTTC.

The J gene is TRBJ2-3, the V gene TRBV28; possibly TRBD1 for D (5 bases). The germline V and J ends were trimmed by 5 bases and 0 bases, with 9 bases remaining between them. The CDR3 has 14 residues. From germline, CDR1 is MDHEN and CDR2 SYDVKM. The CDR3 region has the DNA TGTGCCAGCAGTACTCGACAGAGCACAGATACGCAGTATTTT. Its translation is CASSTRQSTDTQYF.

The V call is TRBV7-9, the J call TRBJ2-7; TRBD1 is a possible D gene (6 bases). Trimming shortened V by 4 bases and J by 2 bases, and 21 bases separated the two germline ends. The CDR3 is 17 residues long. Looked up from germline, CDR1 is SEHNR and CDR2 is FQNEAQ (reference sequence). The CDR3 sequence: CASSSPTQGAFTYEQYF. The CDR3 DNA sequence: TGTGCCAGCAGCTCCCCGACACAGGGCGCTTTCACCTACGAGCAGTACTTC.

The chain employs TRBV25-1 and TRBJ1-2; D gene unclear. CDR3 length equals 14 residues. The V gene's germline CDR1 is MGHDK and CDR2 SYGVNS. V dropped 2 bases and J dropped 2 bases, with 9 bases sitting between them. The CDR3 spells CASSEGPKNYGYTF. The CDR3 DNA reads TGTGCCAGCAGTGAAGGGCCCAAAAACTATGGCTACACCTTC.

This clonotype was counted ten times or more. The gene calls are TRBV7-9 and TRBJ2-7, with 8 bases fitting TRBD2. Trimming cost V 5 bases and J 1 base; bases outside gene matches: 13. The CDR3 extends over 17 amino acids. Germline V gene data show CDR1 as SEHNR and CDR2 as FQNEAQ (reference sequence). CDR3 coding DNA: TGTGCCAGCAGCCCCAGGTTCTCTAGCGGGCGGTCCTACGAGCAGTACTTC. The encoded protein is CASSPRFSSGRSYEQYF.

The sample holds a few counts of this clonotype. The chain links TRBV6-1 to TRBJ2-6; 10 nucleotides match TRBD1. J gave up 0 bases and V 8 bases, and 1 base lay outside the gene matches. Germline V CDR1 and CDR2: MNHNS, SASEGT. This CDR3 spans 15 amino acids. CDR3 sequence: CASRTGGSGANVLTF. The CDR3 coding sequence is TGTGCCAGCCGGACAGGGGGCTCTGGGGCCAACGTCCTGACTTTC.

The V and J genes are TRBV3-1 and TRBJ2-2; the match to TRBD2 covers 8 bases. CDR3 size: 18 residues. Losses at the gene ends were 1 base for V and 6 bases for J; bases not matched to a gene: 13. In germline, CDR1 is LGHDT, CDR2 YNNKEL (reference sequence). The CDR3 sequence: CASSQVFSGGSGAGELFF. The CDR3 DNA reads TGTGCCAGCAGCCAAGTGTTCAGCGGGGGCTCCGGGGCCGGGGAGCTGTTTTTT.

This clonotype was seen only a few times. The rearrangement links TRBV5-1 to TRBJ2-2, with a weak D call TRBD1 (5 bases). V gave up 0 bases and J gave up 9 bases, with 15 bases separating them. This CDR3 has 15 amino acids. Germline V gene lookup returns CDR1 SGHRS and CDR2 YFSETQ. This CDR3 is CASSLGTTGSRELFF. DNA of the CDR3: TGCGCCAGCAGCTTGGGGACAACTGGGTCCCGGGAGCTGTTTTTT. The complete variable domain, with remaining parts taken from reference TRBV5-1 and TRBJ2-2, reads KAGVTQTPRYLIKTRGQQVTLSCSPISGHRSVSWYQQTPGQGLQFLFEYFSETQRNKGNFPGRFSGRQFSNSRSEMNVSTLELGDSALYLCASSLGTTGSRELFFGEGSRLTVL.

J is TRBJ1-1 and V is TRBV28, with D tentatively TRBD1 (6 bases). The V end was cut by 7 bases, the J end by 0 bases, with 12 bases between. The CDR3 spans 14 residues. Germline CDR1 reads MDHEN; CDR2 reads SYDVKM. The CDR3 is CASTEQGLNTEAFF. The DNA for the CDR3 is TGTGCCAGCACCGAACAGGGATTGAACACTGAAGCTTTCTTT.